What follows are 10 T cell receptor beta chains derived from one specimen sequenced in a study of preoperative IRX-2 immunotherapy in early breast cancer. Treatment described: preoperative locoregional IRX-2 cytokine immunotherapy. Here immunoSEQ multiplex PCR was the method, and the copy in TCRdb shows in-frame clones only, minus some. The profile shows more than 20,000 clones, 81% of them singletons. Source: lymph node tissue, taken after IRX-2 immunotherapy. Receptors were obtained from a human donor with breast cancer.

The J gene is TRBJ1-2, the V gene TRBV11-3, with D unclear. CDR3 length equals 14 residues. From germline, CDR1 is SGHNT and CDR2 YENEEA. Trimming took 1 base from V and 8 from J, leaving 14 bases between them. The CDR3 protein is CASSLGLTRQGYTF. The CDR3 coding sequence is TGTGCCAGCAGCTTAGGGTTGACAAGACAAGGCTACACCTTC.

A remark on this clone: In the same sample, other DNA sequences code for this CDR3. V and J are TRBV15 and TRBJ1-3; perhaps TRBD1 as D (6 bases). V shed 0 bases and J shed 1 base, with 7 bases lying between them. The CDR3 has 15 amino acids. Germline V gene sequence: CDR1 LNHNV, CDR2 YYDKDF (reference sequence). The CDR3 loop is CATSRDRGSGNTIYF. CDR3 bases: TGTGCCACCAGCAGAGACAGGGGATCTGGAAACACCATATATTTT.

V is TRBV30 and J is TRBJ2-4; D is uncertain. The CDR3 has 12 residues. CDR1 is GTSNPN, CDR2 SVGIG, per germline (reference sequence). V dropped 5 bases and J dropped 0 bases, with 5 bases sitting between them. CDR3 bases: TGTGCCTGGGAGATAGCCAAAAACATTCAGTACTTC. As protein: CAWEIAKNIQYF. Supplemented by reference TRBV30 and TRBJ2-4, the full variable domain reads SQTIHQWPATLVQPVGSPLSLECTVEGTSNPNLYWYRQAAGRGLQLLFYSVGIGQISSEVPQNLSASRPQDRQFILSSKKLLLSDSGFYLCAWEIAKNIQYFGAGTRLSVL.

V gene TRBV4-1 combines with J gene TRBJ2-2; a weak D match, TRBD1 (6 bases). The CDR3 is 15 amino acids. V was clipped by 4 bases and J by 5 bases, with 14 bases between them. Germline lookup yields CDR1 MGHRA and CDR2 YSYEKL. CDR3 sequence (DNA): TGCGCCAGCAGCCCAGACGGGACACCAACCGGGGAGCTGTTTTTT. Residues: CASSPDGTPTGELFF.

This sequence joins TRBV28 and TRBJ2-2; D is undetermined. The V end was cut by 1 base, the J end by 8 bases, with 17 bases between. Per the germline V gene, CDR1 is MDHEN and CDR2 is SYDVKM. The CDR3 sequence is 16 residues long. The CDR3 nucleotides read TGTGCCAGCAGTTTATCCTACACCGGGCGCCGAGGGGAGCTGTTTTTT. Its protein is CASSLSYTGRRGELFF.

The chain carries TRBV29-1 and TRBJ2-2, with a possible D match to TRBD2 (6 bases). CDR1 and CDR2 from the germline V gene are SQVTM and ANQGSEA. V lost 5 bases and J lost 0, with 13 bases in between. The CDR3 loop spans 15 amino acids. The CDR3 DNA sequence: TGCAGCGTTTGGGTGGGACTGCCGAACACCGGGGAGCTGTTTTTT. Residues: CSVWVGLPNTGELFF.

The chain links TRBV6-8 to TRBJ1-5; D is uncertain. CDR1 and CDR2 (germline): MNHGY, SAAAGT. Trimming stripped 5 bases from V and 2 bases from J, with 13 bases between. This CDR3 region has 15 residues. The CDR3 spells CASSQTLSGNQPQHF. For the CDR3, the DNA is TGTGCCAGCAGTCAAACACTCAGTGGCAATCAGCCCCAGCATTTT.

The V and J genes are TRBV19 and TRBJ1-1; TRBD1 might be the D (5 bases). Trimming removed 7 bases at V and 2 bases at J, with 17 bases between. The CDR3 length is 15 residues. CDR1 is LNHDA, CDR2 SQIVND, per germline (reference sequence). Here the CDR3 reads CASKGRGGVNTEAFF. In DNA form, the CDR3 reads TGTGCCAGTAAAGGGAGGGGAGGGGTTAACACTGAAGCTTTCTTT.

The V gene is TRBV6-1, the J gene TRBJ2-2; D is unresolved. Germline loops: CDR1 MNHNS, CDR2 SASEGT. The V gene lost 1 base and the J gene lost 6 bases, with 9 bases spanning the gap. CDR3 length: 14 amino acids. CDR3 loop: CASSEGSLSGELFF. In DNA form, the CDR3 reads TGTGCCAGCAGTGAAGGGTCCTTGTCCGGGGAGCTGTTTTTT.

The J gene is TRBJ2-7, the V gene TRBV6-8; maybe TRBD2 (6 bases). The CDR3 is 13 amino acids. Germline CDR1 and CDR2: MNHGY and SAAAGT. Between the trimmed V and J ends, which lost 10 bases and 2 bases, there was a span of 15 bases. CDR3 bases: TGTGCCATCAAGGAGGGACCTGCCTACGAGCAGTACTTC. It translates to CAIKEGPAYEQYF.